This TCR beta chain was identified in a study of shared clonotypes between healthy human individuals. Only in-frame clones appear in the TCRdb table, and some are missing; sequencing was by immunoSEQ multiplex PCR. The data show roughly 2.5 million clones, with just over 90% seen just once and around 0.14% held by the top ten. This CDR3 spans 13 amino acids. Per germline, CDR1 SGHRS and CDR2 YFSETQ. Trimming shortened V by 4 bases and J by 7 bases, and 11 bases separated the two germline ends. Sequencing used naive CD4+ T cells sorted from blood. Subset indicated: CD45RA+ positively selected. The rearrangement uses TRBV5-1 and TRBJ2-2; D not resolved. The clonotype was recovered from a man aged 18 to 35 in good health. For the CDR3, the DNA is TGCGCCAGCAGCCGCCCCCTAGACGGGGAGCTGTTTTTT. This gives the protein CASSRPLDGELFF.